The sequence of this T cell receptor beta chain was determined in a study of cytomegalovirus exposure and HLA in healthy donors. Study conclusions and caveats: Accurate prediction of most subjects' HLA-A and HLA-B alleles from TCR beta sequences was reported.

To note about this clone: Antigen unknown.

Use of 60 Vbeta and 13 Jbeta primers characterized the PCR. Generated by immunoSEQ multiplex PCR, the TCRdb table keeps only in-frame clones and is missing some. The sample includes about 110,000 clones, about 84% of them seen just once. Germline V CDR1 and CDR2: MDHEN, SYDVKM. J lost 3 bases, V lost 6 bases, and 2 bases had no gene match. The CDR3 length is 14 residues. This receptor was identified in a young man in good health and CMV-seronegative. This chain uses TRBV28 with TRBJ2-2, with 9 bases lining up with TRBD1. Material for sequencing was PBMCs. CDR3 residues: CASRRTGDTGELFF. The DNA for the CDR3 is TGTGCCAGCAGGCGGACAGGGGACACCGGGGAGCTGTTTTTT.